These 20 T cell receptor beta chains came from one sample sequenced in a study of cytomegalovirus exposure and HLA in healthy donors. PCR employed 60 Vbeta and 13 Jbeta primers. The table came from immunoSEQ multiplex PCR; TCRdb's copy has only in-frame clones and leaves some out. The table lists about 120,000 clones, roughly four fifths of them singletons. Sample: PBMCs. These receptors were obtained from a male donor in good health and CMV-seropositive.

J is TRBJ2-1 and V is TRBV28; 9 bases line up with TRBD2. J gave up 7 bases and V 5 bases, and 9 bases lay outside the gene matches. The length of the CDR3 is 15 residues. Germline-derived CDR1 and CDR2 are MDHEN and SYDVKM. CDR3 DNA: TGTGCCAGCAGTGGAGGGCTAGCGGGGAGAAATGAGCAGTTCTTC. Amino acids: CASSGGLAGRNEQFF.

The chain employs TRBV19 and TRBJ1-5; D perhaps matches TRBD1 (5 bases). The CDR3 totals 14 residues. Trimming removed 1 base at V and 5 bases at J, with 9 bases between. CDR1 and CDR2 from the germline V gene are LNHDA and SQIVND (reference sequence). The CDR3 nucleotides read TGTGCCAGTAGTATAGTGACAGCCGATCAGCCCCAGCATTTT. Amino acids: CASSIVTADQPQHF.

The V call is TRBV4-3, the J call TRBJ2-1, with 7 bases identical to TRBD1. Trimming cost V 0 bases and J 8 bases; bases outside gene matches: 7. The length of the CDR3 is 15 residues. CDR1 is LGHNA and CDR2 is YSLEER in the germline V gene. Here the CDR3 reads CASSQEDRTWDEQFF. Here the CDR3 DNA reads TGCGCCAGCAGCCAAGAGGACAGGACGTGGGATGAGCAGTTCTTC.

The V and J genes are TRBV18 and TRBJ1-1; unclear D gene. Trimming removed 3 bases from V and 0 bases from J, with 11 bases in between. This CDR3 spans 15 amino acids. The germline V gene encodes CDR1 KGHSH and CDR2 LQKENI. The CDR3 nucleotides are TGTGCCAGCTCACCTGAGCGGTACATGAACACTGAAGCTTTCTTT. Translating gives CASSPERYMNTEAFF.

The V call is TRBV7-8, the J call TRBJ2-3, with 9 bases identical to TRBD2. The CDR3 is 15 residues long. The ends lost 5 bases at V and 8 bases at J; junction bases unmatched: 11. Germline values: CDR1 SGHVS, CDR2 FQNEAQ. CDR3 residues: CASSQSGRSPGTQYF. The CDR3 DNA sequence: TGTGCCAGCAGCCAAAGCGGGAGGTCCCCGGGTACGCAGTATTTT.

V and J are TRBV7-2 and TRBJ2-5, with D unclear. Trimming took off 1 base at V and 4 bases at J, with 7 bases between the two ends. The germline V gene encodes CDR1 SGHTA and CDR2 FQGNSA. This CDR3 is built from 13 residues. The CDR3 region is CASSLERGETQYF. CDR3 in DNA: TGTGCCAGCAGCTTAGAAAGAGGAGAGACCCAGTACTTC.

The chain recombines TRBV29-1 with TRBJ2-7; 7 bases are a match to TRBD1. Germline loops: CDR1 SQVTM, CDR2 ANQGSEA. The CDR3 runs to 12 residues. The trim removed 7 bases at V and 3 bases at J, leaving 6 bases unmatched. CDR3 region: CSARDSDYEQYF. In nucleotides, the CDR3 is TGCAGCGCTAGGGACAGCGACTACGAGCAGTACTTC.

The chain has TRBV28 and TRBJ2-5; D is unresolved. The J call may be wrong; the DNA end is better matched by TRBJ2-7. Per germline, CDR1 MDHEN and CDR2 SYDVKM. The CDR3 consists of 11 residues. This CDR3 is CASSLEYEQYF. The DNA of the CDR3 is TGTGCCAGCAGCCTGGAGTACGAGCAGTACTTC.

V usage is TRBV4-2 and J usage is TRBJ2-2, with D possibly matching TRBD1 (6 bases). Trimming left V 3 bases short and J 2 bases short, with 13 bases between. There are 16 residues in the CDR3. CDR1 and CDR2 (germline): LGHNA, YNFKEQ. CDR3 region: CASSQVPGHNTGELFF. In DNA form, the CDR3 reads TGTGCCAGCAGCCAGGTTCCGGGACACAACACCGGGGAGCTGTTTTTT.

The chain carries TRBV18 and TRBJ1-1, with a weak D call TRBD1 (5 bases). V shed 3 bases and J shed 3 bases, with 14 bases lying between them. The CDR3 extends over 15 amino acids. The germline gives CDR1 KGHSH, CDR2 LQKENI. The CDR3 loop is CASSPGQGGYTEAFF. The CDR3, as DNA: TGTGCCAGCTCACCCGGTCAGGGTGGGTACACTGAAGCTTTCTTT.

The chain carries TRBV5-4 and TRBJ2-3, with 14 bases matching TRBD2. The CDR3 runs 19 residues. Germline V gene sequence: CDR1 SGHNT, CDR2 YYREEE (reference sequence). Germline trimming cut 4 bases from V and 5 bases from J; bases unmatched to any gene: 15. The DNA for the CDR3 is TGTGCCAGCAGCCCCGGGACTAGCGGGAGCGGGAACACACGAGATACGCAGTATTTT. This codes for CASSPGTSGSGNTRDTQYF.

This clone was seen only once. The chain uses TRBV7-9 and TRBJ2-7; 7 positions agree with TRBD1. This CDR3 is built from 15 residues. The V gene end was trimmed by 2 bases and the J gene end by 3 bases; junction bases not matched to a gene: 7. Germline loops: CDR1 SEHNR, CDR2 FQNEAQ (reference sequence). The CDR3 loop reads CASSLRDRPHYEQYF. The CDR3 DNA reads as TGTGCCAGCAGCTTACGGGACAGACCTCACTACGAGCAGTACTTC.

The V gene is TRBV27, the J gene TRBJ2-7, with 9 bases fitting TRBD1. The J segment lost 4 bases and the V segment lost 5 bases, leaving 9 bases of the junction unmatched. Germline CDR1 MNHEY, CDR2 SMNVEV (reference sequence). The CDR3 is 15 amino acids. The CDR3 DNA reads as TGTGCCAGCAGTCAACCCGGGACAGGGAGGTACGAGCAGTACTTC. Its protein is CASSQPGTGRYEQYF.

The V and J genes are TRBV28 and TRBJ2-2; 7 nucleotides agree with TRBD1. This CDR3 region has 15 residues. Germline CDR1 reads MDHEN; CDR2 reads SYDVKM. With V trimmed by 4 bases and J by 4 bases, 6 bases remained unmatched. CDR3 in DNA: TGTGCCAGCAGTTCCTTATCAGGGGGCACCGGGGAGCTGTTTTTT. Translated: CASSSLSGGTGELFF.

The rearrangement links TRBV7-9 to TRBJ1-4; 7 bases align to TRBD1. The junction had 6 bases not matched to a gene; V was cut back by 9 bases and J by 5 bases. There are 13 residues in the CDR3. The germline V gene has CDR1 SEHNR and CDR2 FQNEAQ (reference sequence). The CDR3 is CASQGGRNEKLFF. The CDR3 DNA sequence: TGTGCCAGTCAGGGGGGCAGGAATGAAAAACTGTTTTTT.

Here the CDR3 reads CASSPIPGTDTQYF. For the CDR3, the DNA is TGTGCCAGCTCCCCTATCCCGGGGACAGATACGCAGTATTTT. This rearrangement joins TRBV18 to TRBJ2-3; D is perhaps TRBD2 (5 bases). Looked up from germline, CDR1 is KGHSH and CDR2 is LQKENI. CDR3 length: 14 amino acids. The V end lost 6 bases, the J end lost 3 bases, and 13 bases lay between the germline ends. Full variable domain (missing parts from reference TRBV18 and TRBJ2-3): NAGVMQNPRHLVRRRGQEARLRCSPMKGHSHVYWYRQLPEEGLKFMVYLQKENIIDESGMPKERFSAEFPKEGPSILRIQQVVRGDSAAYFCASSPIPGTDTQYFGPGTRLTVL.

The rearrangement joins TRBV7-2 to TRBJ1-1; D uncertain. The CDR3 consists of 18 residues. The germline V gene encodes CDR1 SGHTA and CDR2 FQGNSA. Trimming cost V 4 bases and J 1 base, with 22 bases left between them. The CDR3 DNA follows: TGTGCCAGCAGCTCCTCCGCGATTGGGAGCCAGCCGAACACTGAAGCTTTCTTT. As protein: CASSSSAIGSQPNTEAFF.

The chain joins TRBV6-5 to TRBJ2-1; 8 nucleotides line up with TRBD2. With 7 bases clipped from V and 12 bases from J, the junction kept 11 bases outside the gene matches. The CDR3 consists of 13 residues. From germline, CDR1 is MNHEY and CDR2 SVGAGI. The CDR3 loop is CASTRTSLTRQFF. The CDR3 nucleotides are TGTGCCAGCACTCGGACTAGCCTCACTCGGCAGTTCTTC.

The chain joins TRBV6-5 to TRBJ1-3; D may be TRBD1 (6 bases). V lost 8 bases and J 0 bases, leaving 14 bases between the germline ends. This CDR3 spans 15 amino acids. Germline lookup yields CDR1 MNHEY and CDR2 SVGAGI. In DNA, the CDR3 is TGTGCCAGCCGGCGGGCAGGGGCCTCTGGAAACACCATATATTTT. It specifies CASRRAGASGNTIYF.

The chain combines TRBV5-8 with TRBJ1-3; tentative D call: TRBD1 (5 bases). CDR1 and CDR2 from the germline V gene are SGHTS and YDEGEE. The CDR3 contains 15 residues. Trimming took off 3 bases at V and 0 bases at J, with 10 bases between the two ends. The CDR3 region is CASSSGTTSGNTIYF. The CDR3 nucleotides are TGTGCCAGCAGCTCCGGGACTACCTCTGGAAACACCATATATTTT.